The 17 T cell receptor beta chains below come from one sample, sequenced in a study of blood T cell repertoires in COVID-19. The table came from immunoSEQ multiplex PCR; TCRdb's copy has only in-frame clones and leaves some out. The sample holds 300,000 to 350,000 clones, approximately 90% seen once. Input material: peripheral blood. Receptors were obtained from a man younger than 35 with active or convalescent COVID-19.

The chain combines TRBV4-1 with TRBJ1-1; D is uncertain. Germline CDR1 reads MGHRA; CDR2 reads YSYEKL. Trimming shortened V by 5 bases and J by 1 base, and 17 bases separated the two germline ends. This CDR3 region has 16 residues. CDR3 amino acids: CASSGIGFVKNTEAFF. DNA of the CDR3: TGCGCCAGCAGCGGCATCGGGTTCGTCAAGAACACTGAAGCTTTCTTT.

The V call is TRBV2, the J call TRBJ1-6, with D possibly being TRBD1 (6 bases). The CDR3 runs to 14 residues. Germline-derived CDR1 and CDR2 are SNHLY and FYNNEI. V was cut by 11 bases and J by 10 bases, with 21 bases left in between. Here the CDR3 DNA reads TGTGCCGCCGGTCCCACAAGGGGGTTGTCACCCCTCCACTTT. This gives the protein CAAGPTRGLSPLHF.

The J gene is TRBJ2-3, the V gene TRBV9; 10 nucleotides agree with TRBD2. Germline lookup yields CDR1 SGDLS and CDR2 YYNGEE. Unmatched junction bases numbered 8, after V lost 3 bases and J lost 13 bases. This CDR3 is built from 13 residues. CDR3 DNA: TGTGCCAGCAGCGCCTTAGCGGGGGGTCTCAAGTATTTT. Encoded protein: CASSALAGGLKYF.

V usage is TRBV11-2 and J usage is TRBJ1-2; a possible D gene is TRBD1 (5 bases). The CDR3 is 14 residues long. The germline gives CDR1 SGHAT, CDR2 FQNNGV. The ends were cut back, 1 base at V and 4 bases at J, with 10 bases in the middle. The CDR3 loop reads CASSLVGGGYGYTF. CDR3 DNA sequence: TGTGCCAGCAGCTTAGTGGGGGGAGGCTATGGCTACACCTTC.

The CDR3 here is CASSQGSSGGASYEQYF. CDR3 coding DNA: TGCGCCAGCAGCCAAGGGTCTAGCGGGGGGGCCTCCTACGAGCAGTACTTC. J is TRBJ2-7 and V is TRBV4-3; 12 bases fit TRBD2. CDR1 is LGHNA, CDR2 YSLEER, per germline. CDR3 size: 17 residues. V trimming: 1 base; J trimming: 0 bases; junction bases outside the gene matches: 4.

The rearrangement uses TRBV7-9 and TRBJ2-4; 14 bases map to TRBD2. Germline lookup yields CDR1 SEHNR and CDR2 FQNEAQ (reference sequence). This CDR3 comprises 15 residues. Losses at the gene ends were 5 bases for V and 8 bases for J; bases not matched to a gene: 5. CDR3: CASSATSGGDYIQYF. Written as DNA, the CDR3 is TGTGCCAGCAGCGCGACTAGCGGGGGGGACTACATTCAGTACTTC.

The V call is TRBV4-2, the J call TRBJ2-2, with 12 positions matching TRBD2. Germline CDR1 is LGHNA and CDR2 is YNFKEQ. The CDR3 covers 16 residues. V gave up 6 bases and J gave up 6 bases; unmatched junction bases: 8. The CDR3 loop is CASSPGLAGYPGELFF. The CDR3 DNA sequence: TGTGCCAGCAGTCCAGGACTAGCGGGATATCCCGGGGAGCTGTTTTTT.

The chain couples TRBV28 to TRBJ2-5; D gene unclear. Trimming pared 6 bases from V and 1 base from J, leaving 15 bases between. The CDR3 spans 15 residues. Germline V gives CDR1 MDHEN, CDR2 SYDVKM. In DNA, the CDR3 is TGTGCCAGCAGCCTTCCGACTGTTACCCAAGAGACCCAGTACTTC. Amino acids: CASSLPTVTQETQYF.

This rearrangement joins TRBV4-3 to TRBJ2-3, with D hard to call. Trimming cost V 4 bases and J 3 bases, with 14 bases left between them. The CDR3 extends over 15 amino acids. From germline, CDR1 is LGHNA and CDR2 YSLEER. The CDR3 loop is CASSPQKTPTDTQYF. The CDR3 coding sequence is TGCGCCAGCAGCCCTCAAAAGACACCTACAGATACGCAGTATTTT.

CDR3 amino acids: CASTPSSSGIYEQYF. DNA of the CDR3: TGTGCCAGTACCCCCAGCTCGAGCGGTATCTACGAGCAGTACTTC. The chain couples TRBV19 to TRBJ2-7; maybe TRBD2 (5 bases). Germline V gene sequence: CDR1 LNHDA, CDR2 SQIVND (reference sequence). Trimming shortened V by 7 bases and J by 3 bases, and 19 bases separated the two germline ends. CDR3 length: 15 residues.

The chain recombines TRBV27 with TRBJ1-4; 10 bases agree with TRBD1. J was trimmed by 6 bases and V by 6 bases; bases with no gene match: 4. The CDR3 loop spans 14 amino acids. The germline V gene encodes CDR1 MNHEY and CDR2 SMNVEV (reference sequence). CDR3 in amino acids: CASRPTGGYEKLFF. The CDR3 nucleotides read TGTGCCAGCAGACCGACAGGGGGCTATGAAAAACTGTTTTTT.

V is TRBV29-1 and J is TRBJ1-4; a possible D gene is TRBD1 (5 bases). With 7 bases removed from V and 4 bases from J, the gap between germline ends came to 10 bases. Germline-derived CDR1 and CDR2 are SQVTM and ANQGSEA. CDR3 length: 12 residues. CDR3 protein: CSAAGGNEKLFF. The DNA of the CDR3 is TGCAGCGCAGCCGGGGGTAATGAAAAACTGTTTTTT.

This chain links TRBV28 with TRBJ2-1; 7 bases match TRBD1. From germline, CDR1 is MDHEN and CDR2 SYDVKM. The CDR3 covers 20 residues. V trimming: 4 bases; J trimming: 0 bases; junction bases outside the gene matches: 18. The CDR3 DNA follows: TGTGCCAGCAGTTCAATCCACCGGGACAGCCTTATGAGCTCCTACAATGAGCAGTTCTTC. Residues: CASSSIHRDSLMSSYNEQFF.

The chain employs TRBV11-3 and TRBJ2-1, with TRBD1 identical over 10 bases. This CDR3 is 15 amino acids long. V lost 5 bases, J lost 2 bases, and 3 bases stayed unmatched. The V gene's germline CDR1 is SGHNT and CDR2 YENEEA. CDR3 amino acids: CASSPGTGAYNEQFF. In DNA form, the CDR3 reads TGTGCCAGCAGCCCAGGGACAGGGGCCTACAATGAGCAGTTCTTC.

J is TRBJ2-3 and V is TRBV19, with 9 bases aligning to TRBD2. Trimming took 9 bases from V and 10 from J; bases not matched to a gene: 14. CDR1 is LNHDA, CDR2 SQIVND, per germline (reference sequence). The CDR3 runs 14 residues. The CDR3 nucleotides read TGTGCCAGCTCGGCAGCGGGGGGTGCAAGGGCGCAGTATTTT. This gives the protein CASSAAGGARAQYF.

This chain joins TRBV2 and TRBJ1-5; D possibly corresponds to TRBD1 (5 bases). V was clipped by 4 bases and J by 2 bases, with 9 bases between them. This CDR3 is built from 14 residues. Per germline, CDR1 SNHLY and CDR2 FYNNEI. The CDR3 is CASSGTSRNQPQHF. The CDR3 region has the DNA TGTGCCAGCAGTGGGACATCACGCAATCAGCCCCAGCATTTT.

For the CDR3, the DNA is TGTGCCAGCAGCTTATGGTGGGGACCGGGGGGTGTGTATACGCAGTATTTT. Translation gives CASSLWWGPGGVYTQYF. The chain employs TRBV7-2 and TRBJ2-3, with 7 bases fitting TRBD2. CDR1 SGHTA and CDR2 FQGNSA come from the germline V gene. The CDR3 runs to 17 residues. The V segment lost 2 bases and the J segment 7 bases; nucleotides outside the gene matches: 15.